This T cell receptor (beta chain) came from a study of a mutant IDH1 vaccine in newly diagnosed glioma. The repertoire was sequenced with immunoSEQ multiplex PCR; TCRdb's copy has only in-frame clones and lacks some. The sample has some 61,000 clones, 65% to 90% seen once. This clone was observed a few times. Specified time point: baseline, week 1 (first vaccination visit). This sample's treatment: pre-vaccination baseline after standard-of-care therapy. The study enrolled donors with new WHO grade 3 or 4 IDH1-mutant, ATRX-lost astrocytomas. The V gene's germline CDR1 is SGHDN and CDR2 FVKESK. The CDR3 has 13 residues. Trimming shortened V by 2 bases and J by 6 bases, and 10 bases separated the two germline ends.

Material: PBMCs, obtained from a glioma patient treated with radiotherapy, temozolomide or both. This receptor was obtained from a man aged 25 to 40 with glioma. V is TRBV14 and J is TRBJ1-1; D is unclear. CDR3 in amino acids: CASSQWVSSEAFF. CDR3 sequence (DNA): TGTGCCAGCAGCCAATGGGTGTCTTCTGAAGCTTTCTTT.